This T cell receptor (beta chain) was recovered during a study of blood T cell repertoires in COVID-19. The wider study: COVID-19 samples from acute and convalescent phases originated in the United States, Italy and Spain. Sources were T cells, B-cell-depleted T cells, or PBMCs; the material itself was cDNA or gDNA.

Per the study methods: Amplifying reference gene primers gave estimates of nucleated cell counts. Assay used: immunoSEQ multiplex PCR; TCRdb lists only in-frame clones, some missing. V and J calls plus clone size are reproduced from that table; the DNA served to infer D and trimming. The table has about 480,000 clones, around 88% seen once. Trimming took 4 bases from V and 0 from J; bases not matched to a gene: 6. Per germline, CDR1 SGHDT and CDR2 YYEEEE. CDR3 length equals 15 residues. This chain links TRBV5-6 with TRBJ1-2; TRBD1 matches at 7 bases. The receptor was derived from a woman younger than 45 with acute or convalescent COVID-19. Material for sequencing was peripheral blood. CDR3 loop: CASSHLGGANYGYTF. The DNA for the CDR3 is TGTGCCAGCAGCCATTTAGGGGGCGCTAACTATGGCTACACCTTC.